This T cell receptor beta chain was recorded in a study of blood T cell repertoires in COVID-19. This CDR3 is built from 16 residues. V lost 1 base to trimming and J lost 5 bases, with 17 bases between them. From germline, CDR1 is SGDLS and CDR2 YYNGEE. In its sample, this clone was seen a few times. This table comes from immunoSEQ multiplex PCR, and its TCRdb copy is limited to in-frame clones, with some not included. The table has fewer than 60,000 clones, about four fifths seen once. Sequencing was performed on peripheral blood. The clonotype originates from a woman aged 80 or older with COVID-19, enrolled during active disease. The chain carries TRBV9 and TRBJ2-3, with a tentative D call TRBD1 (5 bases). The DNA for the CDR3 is TGTGCCAGCAGCGTAATGTCCACAGGACCGTTAGATACGCAGTATTTT. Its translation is CASSVMSTGPLDTQYF.